These T cell receptor beta chains were read from a single sample in a study of PD-L1 blockade in urothelial cancer. TCRdb keeps only in-frame clones here, not all; method: immunoSEQ multiplex PCR. This repertoire shows fewer than 30,000 clones, roughly 84% found once; its top ten account for 9.6%. Material: PBMCs, obtained around atezolizumab (anti-PD-L1) treatment. Receptor source: a man between 65 and 85 years old with urothelial cancer. CDR3s include the opening cysteine and the closing phenylalanine or tryptophan. The order of the fields is J gene, clone size, V gene, CDR3 protein. Only part of the rows carry a size: once, few, many, or a class if the clone is expanded.

>TRBJ2-3|-|TRBV19
CASSISAGAASDTQYF
>TRBJ2-7|-|TRBV5-6
CASSLARGGSEQYF
>TRBJ2-5|once|TRBV6-1
CASSFVQRDGTQYF
>TRBJ2-3|-|TRBV7-9
CASSLWQATPDTQYF
>TRBJ2-3|-|TRBV19
CASRRGGTSGITDTQYF
>TRBJ2-1|-|TRBV5-4
CASETSGNNEQFF
>TRBJ2-7|-|TRBV7-2
CASSLAPSGEQYF
>TRBJ2-1|-|TRBV9
CASSRKRLAFDEQFF
>TRBJ2-2|-|TRBV2
CASSESRNTGELFF
>TRBJ1-2|-|TRBV6-1
CASVITGNYGYTF
>TRBJ2-7|-|TRBV5-1
CASSETGVGGYEQYF
>TRBJ1-5|-|TRBV30
CAWSYGDRNQPQHF
>TRBJ2-5|-|TRBV5-4
CASSDAGDRETQYF
>TRBJ2-7|-|TRBV7-8
CASSLGGRAYEQYF
>TRBJ2-1|-|TRBV7-9
CASSAWTSGRAANEQFF
>TRBJ1-1|-|TRBV19
CASRLSSLDGSRGAFF
>TRBJ2-7|-|TRBV5-1
CASSSRQGSYEQYF
>TRBJ2-1|-|TRBV7-6
CASSLGGIGEQFF
>TRBJ1-5|-|TRBV28
CASRQAREQSNQPQHF
>TRBJ1-4|-|TRBV6-1
CASSEFGQGINEKLFF
>TRBJ2-7|-|TRBV9
CASSVGGGAGSYEQYF
>TRBJ2-7|few|TRBV28
CASRLQGASYEQYF
>TRBJ1-2|once|TRBV5-1
CASSLEWVGEAYGYTF
>TRBJ1-4|-|TRBV30
CAWAGSTNEKLFF
>TRBJ2-3|-|TRBV29-1
CSATLGPDTQYF
>TRBJ2-2|-|TRBV5-1
CASSLAGRVSTGELFF
>TRBJ2-3|-|TRBV27
CASSLGGAVGDTQYF
>TRBJ2-5|-|TRBV15
CATSSEYRDRKETQYF
>TRBJ2-5|few|TRBV11-2
CASSRDYAGGETQYF
>TRBJ1-4|-|TRBV5-1
CASSLAPQDNEKLFF
>TRBJ1-5|once|TRBV5-6
CASSPGGEYQPQHF
>TRBJ1-4|once|TRBV7-9
CASSLLLSSNEKLFF
>TRBJ2-3|once|TRBV11-3
CASSLGTQDTQYF
>TRBJ2-5|-|TRBV4-2
CASSQGNTGGGETQYF
>TRBJ2-7|-|TRBV30
CACPGREGSSYEQYF
>TRBJ2-2|-|TRBV7-9
CASSLMGAVSTGELFF
>TRBJ2-5|-|TRBV30
CAWCDGGAETQYF
>TRBJ2-7|-|TRBV6-6
CASSYSGTGNQQYF
>TRBJ1-5|once|TRBV5-1
CASSLGGGEHQPQHF
>TRBJ1-5|-|TRBV16
CASSQWSQFGPQHF
>TRBJ2-3|-|TRBV6-1
CASSELLGGFSSTDTQYF
>TRBJ2-5|-|TRBV30
CAWRAGGPQETQYF
>TRBJ2-3|-|TRBV9
CASSVVYRESTDTQYF
>TRBJ2-1|-|TRBV27
CASSPGTSIGYNEQFF
>TRBJ2-1|-|TRBV19
CASSIAMDRALYNEQFF
>TRBJ2-1|-|TRBV30
CAWSVDWRGANNEQFF
>TRBJ1-1|-|TRBV28
CASSPDRGVTEAFF
>TRBJ2-3|-|TRBV4-1
CASSQGVLRALYTDTQYF
>TRBJ1-1|-|TRBV6-5
CASRTGGTMNTEAFF
>TRBJ1-5|-|TRBV29-1
CSVGEHNQPQHF
>TRBJ2-7|-|TRBV5-1
CASSLEASGSYEQYF
>TRBJ2-5|-|TRBV6-5
CATLDRREQETQYF
>TRBJ2-3|-|TRBV2
CASSEGGLSTDTQYF
>TRBJ2-3|-|TRBV7-8
CASSSFFLAGMTDTQYF
>TRBJ2-3|-|TRBV6-1
CASSEARRLAGGDTQYF
>TRBJ2-5|-|TRBV19
CASEGSGTGDETQYF
>TRBJ2-3|-|TRBV5-1
CASSRGGTDTQYF
>TRBJ2-7|-|TRBV5-4
CASSLNPGHNEQYF
>-|-|TRBV4-1
CASSQPLLAGGSYEQYF
>TRBJ1-1|-|TRBV27
CASSLGGGREAFF